Below, 26 T cell receptor beta chains from the same sample are listed, as sequenced in a study of T cell changes during pregnancy in multiple sclerosis. The data were produced by immunoSEQ multiplex PCR, yet TCRdb's version contains in-frame clones alone and is incomplete. The repertoire holds roughly 65,000 clones, with around 90% as singletons. This specimen consisted of peripheral blood, obtained in the third trimester of pregnancy. Receptors were obtained from a female donor in good health, enrolled as a control in a pregnancy study.

The chain combines TRBV5-1 with TRBJ1-4; TRBD1 matches at 7 bases. Germline trimming cut 0 bases from V and 4 bases from J; bases unmatched to any gene: 3. Germline V gene data show CDR1 as SGHRS and CDR2 as YFSETQ. This CDR3 has 15 residues. CDR3 DNA: TGCGCCAGCAGCTTGGTTCAGGGGGATAATGAAAAACTGTTTTTT. This translates into CASSLVQGDNEKLFF.

The chain employs TRBV13 and TRBJ1-4; the match to TRBD1 covers 7 bases. The V and J ends lost 3 bases and 8 bases, in that order; junction bases with no gene match: 3. Looked up from germline, CDR1 is PRHDT and CDR2 is FYEKMQ (reference sequence). The CDR3 extends over 13 amino acids. CDR3 DNA: TGTGCCAGCAGCTTGGGGACAGCGGAAAAACTGTTTTTT. It specifies CASSLGTAEKLFF. Full variable domain (missing parts from reference TRBV13 and TRBJ1-4): AAGVIQSPRHLIKEKRETATLKCYPIPRHDTVYWYQQGPGQDPQFLISFYEKMQSDKGSIPDRFSAQQFSDYHSELNMSSLELGDSALYFCASSLGTAEKLFFGSGTQLSVL.

V and J are TRBV13 and TRBJ2-5; 7 bases fit TRBD1. Trimming at V came to 4 bases and at J to 1 base, leaving 6 bases not matched to a gene. Per the germline V gene, CDR1 is PRHDT and CDR2 is FYEKMQ (reference sequence). The CDR3 is 15 amino acids. CDR3 region: CASSSYDRAQETQYF. CDR3 DNA: TGTGCCAGCAGCTCATATGACAGGGCCCAAGAGACCCAGTACTTC.

The chain has TRBV7-3 and TRBJ2-1; 9 bases map to TRBD1. The germline CDR1 and CDR2 sequences are SGHTA and FQGTGA. There are 12 residues in the CDR3. V gave up 5 bases and J gave up 15 bases; unmatched junction bases: 8. The CDR3 region is CASSAPGQGPFF. The CDR3 coding sequence is TGTGCCAGCAGCGCACCGGGACAGGGTCCGTTCTTC. Full variable domain (rest looked up from reference TRBV7-3 and TRBJ2-1): GAGVSQTPSNKVTEKGKYVELRCDPISGHTALYWYRQSLGQGPEFLIYFQGTGAADDSGLPNDRFFAVRPEGSVSTLKIQRTERGDSAVYLCASSAPGQGPFFGPGTRLTVL.

This sequence joins TRBV11-2 and TRBJ1-1, with D possibly being TRBD1 (6 bases). The germline V gene has CDR1 SGHAT and CDR2 FQNNGV. This CDR3 spans 15 amino acids. V shed 5 bases and J shed 0 bases, with 13 bases lying between them. CDR3: CASSSFTGLNTEAFF. The CDR3 DNA reads as TGTGCCAGCAGCAGCTTCACAGGGTTGAACACTGAAGCTTTCTTT. The full variable domain, in which reference TRBV11-2 and TRBJ1-1 provide the parts outside the CDR3, is EAGVAQSPRYKIIEKRQSVAFWCNPISGHATLYWYQQILGQGPKLLIQFQNNGVVDDSQLPKDRFSAERLKGVDSTLKIQPAKLEDSAVYLCASSSFTGLNTEAFFGQGTRLTVV.

The genes are TRBV14 and TRBJ2-5, with TRBD2 as a possible D gene (6 bases). Trimming left V 0 bases short and J 6 bases short, with 23 bases between. Germline loops: CDR1 SGHDN, CDR2 FVKESK. The CDR3 spans 18 residues. This CDR3 is CASSQDSPGGTPRKTQYF. The CDR3 DNA reads as TGTGCCAGCAGCCAAGATTCGCCGGGTGGGACTCCCCGAAAGACCCAGTACTTC.

The chain has TRBV27 and TRBJ2-7, with TRBD1 matching 7 bases. This CDR3 has 15 amino acids. With V trimmed by 0 bases and J by 3 bases, 5 bases remained unmatched. Germline values: CDR1 MNHEY, CDR2 SMNVEV (reference sequence). DNA for the CDR3: TGTGCCAGCAGTTTATCCCTGACAGGGTACTACGAGCAGTACTTC. This encodes CASSLSLTGYYEQYF.

This clone was picked up a small number of times. The chain recombines TRBV30 with TRBJ1-1; a possible D gene is TRBD1 (5 bases). CDR1 and CDR2 from the germline V gene are GTSNPN and SVGIG (reference sequence). The ends were cut back, 3 bases at V and 1 base at J, with 9 bases in the middle. The CDR3 contains 13 residues. DNA of the CDR3: TGTGCCTGGAGGGACGGGGGGAACACTGAAGCTTTCTTT. It codes for CAWRDGGNTEAFF.

This clone appeared once. This chain uses TRBV23-1 with TRBJ2-5; D is uncertain. TRBV23-1 is marked as an open reading frame, function uncertain. This CDR3 has 10 amino acids. V was cut by 9 bases and J by 7 bases, with 9 bases left in between. CDR3: CARRSGTQYF. The CDR3 DNA reads TGCGCCAGACGGTCCGGGACCCAGTACTTC.

The chain joins TRBV6-5 to TRBJ1-1; D is ambiguous. CDR1 MNHEY and CDR2 SVGAGI come from the germline V gene. V was pared by 8 bases and J by 6 bases, with 10 bases between. There are 11 residues in the CDR3. CDR3 coding DNA: TGTGCCAGCTCGTGGGGAGCTGAAGCTTTCTTT. Translating it yields CASSWGAEAFF.

The chain is built from TRBV5-1 and TRBJ1-6; no reliable D call. Germline CDR1 and CDR2: SGHRS and YFSETQ. Between the trimmed V and J ends, which lost 0 bases and 5 bases, there was a span of 3 bases. The CDR3 totals 13 residues. In nucleotides, the CDR3 is TGCGCCAGCAGCTTGGCCGATAATTCACCCCTCCACTTT. Its protein product is CASSLADNSPLHF.

CDR3 protein: CASSRGQGSDTQYF. The DNA for the CDR3 is TGTGCCAGCAGCCGGGGACAGGGCTCAGATACGCAGTATTTT. The rearrangement links TRBV7-3 to TRBJ2-3, with 9 bases matching TRBD1. Trimming removed 5 bases from V and 4 bases from J; junction bases left unmatched: 4. This CDR3 comprises 14 residues. The germline V gene has CDR1 SGHTA and CDR2 FQGTGA.

This clone was counted many times. This rearrangement joins TRBV5-1 to TRBJ1-2, with TRBD1 matching 7 bases. The CDR3 spans 14 residues. The trim removed 3 bases at V and 2 bases at J, leaving 4 bases unmatched. Germline CDR1 and CDR2: SGHRS and YFSETQ. The CDR3 sequence is CASSSKQGNYGYTF. In DNA form, the CDR3 reads TGCGCCAGCAGCTCGAAACAGGGGAACTATGGCTACACCTTC.

The rearrangement joins TRBV6-5 to TRBJ1-2; a possible D gene is TRBD1 (5 bases). The CDR3 has 16 residues. Trimming pared 0 bases from V and 9 bases from J, leaving 20 bases between. From germline, CDR1 is MNHEY and CDR2 SVGAGI. The DNA for the CDR3 is TGTGCCAGCAGTTACTCAATGGGGGGAATGGGCTTAAGCTACACCTTC. It specifies CASSYSMGGMGLSYTF.

The rearrangement links TRBV5-6 to TRBJ2-7; 7 positions match TRBD1. The V segment lost 5 bases and the J segment 2 bases; nucleotides outside the gene matches: 16. This CDR3 region has 17 residues. The germline gives CDR1 SGHDT, CDR2 YYEEEE. The CDR3 loop is CASSQTGPLMNPYEQYF. In nucleotides, the CDR3 is TGTGCCAGCAGTCAGACAGGGCCACTAATGAACCCCTACGAGCAGTACTTC.

This clone has only a few counts. The chain combines TRBV7-2 with TRBJ1-6; unclear D gene. V was cut by 1 base and J by 9 bases, with 4 bases left in between. Germline V gene data show CDR1 as SGHTA and CDR2 as FQGNSA. This CDR3 has 12 amino acids. The CDR3 reads CASSLVGSPLHF. The CDR3 DNA follows: TGTGCCAGCAGCTTAGTCGGTTCACCCCTCCACTTT.

V usage is TRBV27 and J usage is TRBJ1-5; TRBD1 is a possible D gene (6 bases). Per the germline V gene, CDR1 is MNHEY and CDR2 is SMNVEV (reference sequence). The V end lost 3 bases, the J end lost 5 bases, and 11 bases lay between the germline ends. The CDR3 runs 14 residues. CDR3 sequence reads: CASSFSQGDQPQHF. CDR3 in DNA: TGTGCCAGCAGTTTCTCACAGGGAGATCAGCCCCAGCATTTT.

This chain joins TRBV5-1 and TRBJ2-3; tentatively, D is TRBD2 (6 bases). Germline V CDR1 and CDR2: SGHRS, YFSETQ. Trimming stripped 1 base from V and 5 bases from J, with 8 bases between. The CDR3 spans 13 residues. CDR3 region: CASSLTGVDTQYF. CDR3 bases: TGCGCCAGCAGCTTGACGGGGGTAGATACGCAGTATTTT.

The chain has TRBV19 and TRBJ2-7; TRBD1 is a possible D gene (6 bases). Trimming stripped 5 bases from V and 1 base from J, with 12 bases between. The CDR3 is 14 residues long. Germline V gene lookup returns CDR1 LNHDA and CDR2 SQIVND (reference sequence). The CDR3 protein is CASSLQGGSYEQYF. For the CDR3, the DNA is TGTGCCAGTAGTCTACAAGGGGGTTCCTACGAGCAGTACTTC.

V and J are TRBV6-5 and TRBJ1-1, with a weak D call TRBD1 (5 bases). Germline lookup yields CDR1 MNHEY and CDR2 SVGAGI. The CDR3 totals 14 residues. Trimming took 6 bases from V and 1 from J, leaving 12 bases between them. The CDR3 region has the DNA TGTGCCAGCAGGTTACGAACAGGGAACACTGAAGCTTTCTTT. Residues: CASRLRTGNTEAFF.

This chain connects TRBV19 to TRBJ2-7; TRBD1 matches at 7 bases. Trimming cost V 2 bases and J 5 bases; bases outside gene matches: 6. The CDR3 consists of 14 residues. CDR1 is LNHDA and CDR2 is SQIVND in the germline V gene (reference sequence). CDR3 nucleotide sequence: TGTGCCAGTAGTATATCACAGGGGACCCACGAGCAGTACTTC. Amino acids: CASSISQGTHEQYF.

The chain's CDR3 is CASSGMTGNTGELFF. In DNA, the CDR3 is TGTGCCAGCAGCGGGATGACAGGGAACACCGGGGAGCTGTTTTTT. This chain links TRBV7-6 with TRBJ2-2; a weak D match, TRBD1 (6 bases). The CDR3 contains 15 residues. V lost 5 bases and J lost 1, with 11 bases in between. Germline V gives CDR1 SGHVS, CDR2 FNYEAQ.

The V gene is TRBV7-9, the J gene TRBJ1-5; a weak D match, TRBD1 (6 bases). This CDR3 is built from 15 residues. Trimming took 0 bases from V and 3 from J, leaving 9 bases between them. Germline V gives CDR1 SEHNR, CDR2 FQNEAQ (reference sequence). The CDR3 DNA sequence: TGTGCCAGCAGCTTAGCTGGACAGATCAATCAGCCCCAGCATTTT. Protein product: CASSLAGQINQPQHF. The full variable domain, rest sourced from reference TRBV7-9 and TRBJ1-5, is DTGVSQNPRHKITKRGQNVTFRCDPISEHNRLYWYRQTLGQGPEFLTYFQNEAQLEKSRLLSDRFSAERPKGSFSTLEIQRTEQGDSAMYLCASSLAGQINQPQHFGDGTRLSIL.

The gene calls are TRBV15 and TRBJ1-5, with D perhaps TRBD1 (6 bases). The V end lost 5 bases, the J end lost 2 bases, and 16 bases lay between the germline ends. CDR1 is LNHNV, CDR2 YYDKDF, per germline (reference sequence). The CDR3 has 16 residues. This chain's CDR3 is CATSGSGENGNQPQHF. As DNA, the CDR3 is TGTGCCACCAGCGGTTCAGGGGAGAACGGCAATCAGCCCCAGCATTTT.

The gene calls are TRBV6-6 and TRBJ1-6; perhaps TRBD1 as D (6 bases). V dropped 6 bases and J dropped 7 bases, with 19 bases sitting between them. Germline V lookup: CDR1 MNHNY, CDR2 SVGAGI (reference sequence). The CDR3 has 16 residues. CDR3 DNA: TGTGCCAGCAGAGACCCTACAGTGAGGGGGAATTCACCCCTCCACTTT. Protein sequence: CASRDPTVRGNSPLHF.

The V and J genes are TRBV28 and TRBJ1-4; 11 nucleotides align to TRBD1. There are 15 residues in the CDR3. The V gene's germline CDR1 is MDHEN and CDR2 SYDVKM. V shed 4 bases, J shed 8 bases, and the junction held 6 bases outside the gene matches. CDR3 bases: TGTGCCAGCAGTTCCGCCGGGACAGGGGGAGAAAAACTGTTTTTT. It encodes CASSSAGTGGEKLFF.